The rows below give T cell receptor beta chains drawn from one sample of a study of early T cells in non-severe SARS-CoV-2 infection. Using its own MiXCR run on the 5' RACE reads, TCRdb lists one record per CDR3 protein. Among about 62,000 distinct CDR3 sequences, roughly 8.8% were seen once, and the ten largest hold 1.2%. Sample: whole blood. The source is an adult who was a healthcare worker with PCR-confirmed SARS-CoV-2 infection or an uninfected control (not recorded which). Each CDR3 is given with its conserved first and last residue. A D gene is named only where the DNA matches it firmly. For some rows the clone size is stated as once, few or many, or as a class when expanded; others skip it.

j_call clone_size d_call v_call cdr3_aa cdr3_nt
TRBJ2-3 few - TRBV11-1 CASSLGLGDTQYF TGTGCCAGCAGCTTAGGGCTTGGAGATACGCAGTATTTT
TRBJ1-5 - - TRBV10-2 CASSENSNQPQHF TGCGCCAGCAGTGAAAATAGCAATCAGCCCCAGCATTTT
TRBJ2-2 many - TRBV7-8 CASSLIQGSTGELFF TGTGCCAGCAGCTTAATACAGGGCAGCACCGGGGAGCTGTTTTTT
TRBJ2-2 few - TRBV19 CASRAYSNTGELFF TGTGCCAGTCGTGCCTATTCGAACACCGGGGAGCTGTTTTTT
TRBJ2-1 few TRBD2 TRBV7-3 CASSTGGLNEQFF TGTGCCAGCAGCACGGGGGGGCTCAATGAGCAGTTCTTC
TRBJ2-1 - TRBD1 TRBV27 CASSERTGASYEQFF TGTGCCAGCAGCGAGCGGACAGGGGCTTCGTATGAGCAGTTCTTC
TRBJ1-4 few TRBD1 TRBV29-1 CSVAGTGEEKLFF TGCAGCGTTGCAGGGACAGGGGAAGAAAAACTGTTTTTT
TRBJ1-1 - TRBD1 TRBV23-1 CASSPTGTILYTEAFF TGCGCCAGCAGTCCGACAGGGACTATACTCTACACTGAAGCTTTCTTT
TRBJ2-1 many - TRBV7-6 CASSLTGRYNEQFF TGTGCCAGCAGCTTAACAGGGCGCTACAATGAGCAGTTCTTC
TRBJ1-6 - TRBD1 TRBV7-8 CASSPTQGVSPLHF TGTGCCAGCAGTCCCACACAGGGGGTTTCACCCCTCCACTTT
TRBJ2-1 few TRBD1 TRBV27 CASSPLSFGTGEFF TGTGCCAGCAGTCCGCTATCCTTTGGGACAGGGGAGTTCTTC
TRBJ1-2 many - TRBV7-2 CASSLRQNNYGYTF TGTGCCAGCAGCCTCCGACAGAATAACTATGGCTACACCTTC
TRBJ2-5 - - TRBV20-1 CSASRQFQTQYF TGCAGTGCTAGTCGCCAGTTCCAGACCCAGTACTTC